This T cell receptor (beta chain) originates from a study of graft-versus-host responses after intestinal transplantation. Study-wide context: Anti-thymocyte globulin served as induction for all recipients, who then took tacrolimus and steroids for about 3 years.

As regards this clone: Its antigen is not known.

Findings and limits, study-wide: Elevated graft-versus-host to host-versus-graft clonal ratios in allografts were recorded for patients with graft-donor T cell macrochimerism. Detection of GvH clones occurred in recipient marrow, and some had their first appearance in ileum or blood. Association was observed between peak circulating GvH clone levels and early post-transplant HvG declines.

TCRdb keeps only in-frame clones here, not all; method: immunoSEQ multiplex PCR. Of around 110,000 clones in the sample, around 90% were seen once. The CDR3 has 19 residues. The germline V gene encodes CDR1 GTSNPN and CDR2 SVGIG (reference sequence). J was trimmed by 8 bases and V by 0 bases; bases with no gene match: 19. The chain links TRBV30 to TRBJ1-6; 7 bases line up with TRBD1. The receptor was isolated from a human donor who was the organ donor for an intestinal transplant. The material was unstimulated CD4+ T cells sorted from spleen or lymph node cells, obtained before transplant. The CDR3 DNA is TGTGCCTGGAGTGTACAGAGGACAGGCCTACGGGGGACCCATTCACCCCTCCACTTT. It encodes CAWSVQRTGLRGTHSPLHF.